This entry describes one T cell receptor (beta chain). What it binds is unknown. The data belong to a study of cytomegalovirus exposure and HLA in healthy donors. Whole-study results and caveats: With high specificity and sensitivity, the classifier reportedly diagnosed cytomegalovirus status. Donors belonging to an Asian-associated ancestry cluster reportedly showed fewer N-insertions in productive TCRs than the roughly 670-donor mean, according to what a later analysis found.

The PCR had 60 Vbeta and 13 Jbeta primers. Clones were read by immunoSEQ multiplex PCR, and TCRdb kept only the in-frame ones, dropping some. The listing contains tens of thousands of clones. Germline CDR1 is LGHNA and CDR2 is YNFKEQ. The CDR3 runs 14 residues. The V end lost 0 bases, the J end lost 4 bases, and 7 bases lay between the germline ends. Sequencing used PBMCs. The origin of this receptor is a woman in her thirties in good health and CMV-seronegative. J is TRBJ1-3 and V is TRBV4-2; D is unresolved. The CDR3 nucleotides are TGTGCCAGCAGCCAAGAAGGGAGCGGAAACACCATATATTTT. Amino acid sequence: CASSQEGSGNTIYF.